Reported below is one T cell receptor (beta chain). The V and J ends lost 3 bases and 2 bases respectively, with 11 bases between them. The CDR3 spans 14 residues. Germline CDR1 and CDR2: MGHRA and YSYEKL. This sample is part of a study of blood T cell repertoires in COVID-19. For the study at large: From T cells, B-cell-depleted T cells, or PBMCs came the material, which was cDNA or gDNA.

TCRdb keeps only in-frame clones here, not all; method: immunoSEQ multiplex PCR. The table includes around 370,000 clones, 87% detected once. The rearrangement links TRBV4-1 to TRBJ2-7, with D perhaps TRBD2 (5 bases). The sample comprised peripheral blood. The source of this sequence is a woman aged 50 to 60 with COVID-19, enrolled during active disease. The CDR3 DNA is TGCGCCAGCAGCCAGCAGACTACCCCCTACGAGCAGTACTTC. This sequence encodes CASSQQTTPYEQYF.